The clone carrying this T cell receptor beta chain was seen once. The germline gives CDR1 LNHDA, CDR2 SQIVND (reference sequence). The CDR3 is 15 amino acids. V gave up 5 bases and J gave up 0 bases, with 11 bases separating them. The data were produced by immunoSEQ multiplex PCR, yet TCRdb's version contains in-frame clones alone and is incomplete. The table has about 120,000 clones, around nine tenths seen once. The data belong to a study of T cell clones after liver transplantation. On the study more broadly: Post-transplant blood was tracked for graft-donor-reactive T cell clones identified in a pre-transplant mixed lymphocyte reaction.

Sequenced material: CD4+ T cells from blood, taken 12 months after liver transplant. The TCR was taken from a human patient who received a liver transplant. The graft donor may be the source of some T cells. The chain has TRBV19 and TRBJ2-1, with D possibly TRBD1 on 6 matching bases. The CDR3 DNA is TGTGCCAGTAGTGCCCAGGGGCCCTCCTACAATGAGCAGTTCTTC. Translating it yields CASSAQGPSYNEQFF.